This T cell receptor beta chain originates from a study of cytomegalovirus exposure and HLA in healthy donors. The table lists this clone with a count of one. Its specificity is unknown. Study-wide findings and caveats: Most observed TCR sequences were rare, whereas some public TCRs were detected in many donors. Researchers reported in a later analysis that common viral pathogens appeared linked to several top clusters. CMV serostatus stood as the only immune exposure information on hand.

Germline V CDR1 and CDR2: LNHDA, SQIVND (reference sequence). V was clipped by 4 bases and J by 3 bases; unmatched bases: 11. CDR3 length: 16 amino acids. Both 60 Vbeta primers and 13 Jbeta primers went into the PCR. This table comes from immunoSEQ multiplex PCR, and its TCRdb copy is limited to in-frame clones, with some not included. The table includes under 200,000 clones, 65% to 80% detected once. Sequenced: PBMCs. This clonotype originated in a woman aged 40 to 50 in good health and CMV-seronegative. The chain recombines TRBV19 with TRBJ1-1; 7 nucleotides align to TRBD1. CDR3 DNA sequence: TGTGCCAGTAGTACGAAGACAGGGCAGATGGACACTGAAGCTTTCTTT. The encoded protein is CASSTKTGQMDTEAFF.